The clone carrying this T cell receptor beta chain was counted at least ten times. Its antigen is undetermined. The TCR beta libraries were generated through quantitative 5'-RACE incorporating molecular barcodes. MiXCR, run by TCRdb on the 5' RACE reads, gives a single entry per CDR3 protein. The data hold some 200,000 distinct CDR3 sequences, with about 26% observed a single time. V was shortened by 6 bases and J by 0 bases, with 9 bases between the two germline ends. CDR3 size: 13 residues. This specimen belongs to a study of CD8 T cells in ankylosing spondylitis. Broader study findings: From matched ankylosing spondylitis synovial fluid, disease-linked clones were reportedly recovered at significantly enriched levels.

The sample taken for sequencing was blood, either unsorted or a sorted T cell fraction (not recorded which). This clonotype originated in a male donor with ankylosing spondylitis or in good health (not recorded which). The J gene is TRBJ2-7, the V gene TRBV12-3 or TRBV12-4, with D maybe TRBD2 (5 bases). CDR3 nucleotide sequence: TGTGCCAGCAGGCTGGGAGTCTCCTACGAGCAGTACTTC. This codes for CASRLGVSYEQYF.